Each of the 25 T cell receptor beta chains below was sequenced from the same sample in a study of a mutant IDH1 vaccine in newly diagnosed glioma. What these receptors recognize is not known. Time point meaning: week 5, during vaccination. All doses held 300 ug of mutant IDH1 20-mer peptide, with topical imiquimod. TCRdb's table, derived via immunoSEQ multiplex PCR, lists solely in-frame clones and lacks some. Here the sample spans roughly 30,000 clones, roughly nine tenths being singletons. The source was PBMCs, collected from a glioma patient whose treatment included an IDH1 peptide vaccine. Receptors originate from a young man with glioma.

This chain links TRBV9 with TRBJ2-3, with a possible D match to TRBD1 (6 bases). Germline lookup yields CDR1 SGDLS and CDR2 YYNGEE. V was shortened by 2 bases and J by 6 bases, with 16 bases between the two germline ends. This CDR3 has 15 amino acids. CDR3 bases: TGTGCCAGCAGCGTGCTAGACAGGACCCCCGATACGCAGTATTTT. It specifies CASSVLDRTPDTQYF. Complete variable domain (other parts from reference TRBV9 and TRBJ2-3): DSGVTQTPKHLITATGQRVTLRCSPRSGDLSVYWYQQSLDQGLQFLIQYYNGEERAKGNILERFSAQQFPDLHSELNLSSLELGDSALYFCASSVLDRTPDTQYFGPGTRLTVL.

The CDR3 nucleotides read TGTGCCTGGAGTGTTGACTTTGGGGCCGGGGAGCTGTTTTTT. Its protein is CAWSVDFGAGELFF. V gene TRBV30 combines with J gene TRBJ2-2; D not certain. Germline V gives CDR1 GTSNPN, CDR2 SVGIG (reference sequence). The CDR3 has 14 amino acids. V was trimmed by 0 bases and J by 6 bases, leaving 11 bases between them.

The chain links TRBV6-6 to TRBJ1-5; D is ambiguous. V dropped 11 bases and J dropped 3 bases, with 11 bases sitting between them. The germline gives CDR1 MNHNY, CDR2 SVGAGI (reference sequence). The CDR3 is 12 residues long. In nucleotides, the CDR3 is TGTGCCTCGTTCGGCCACAATCAGCCCCAGCATTTT. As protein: CASFGHNQPQHF.

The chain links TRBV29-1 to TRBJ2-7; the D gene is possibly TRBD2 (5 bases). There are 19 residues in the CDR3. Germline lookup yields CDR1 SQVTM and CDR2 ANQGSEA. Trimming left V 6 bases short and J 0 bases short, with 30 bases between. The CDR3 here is CSVLGRPADPPLSSYEQYF. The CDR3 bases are TGCAGCGTCCTCGGTAGGCCAGCGGATCCCCCACTAAGCTCCTACGAGCAGTACTTC.

The CDR3 protein is CAWSVLGATEAFF. CDR3 DNA: TGTGCCTGGAGTGTTTTAGGGGCCACTGAAGCTTTCTTT. The genes are TRBV30 and TRBJ1-1; D might be TRBD1 (5 bases). The CDR3 is 13 amino acids. Trimming stripped 0 bases from V and 4 bases from J, with 9 bases between. Germline V CDR1 and CDR2: GTSNPN, SVGIG (reference sequence).

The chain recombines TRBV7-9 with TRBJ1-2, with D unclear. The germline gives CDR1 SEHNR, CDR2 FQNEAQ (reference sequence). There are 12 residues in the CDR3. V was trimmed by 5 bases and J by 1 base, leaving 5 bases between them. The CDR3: CASSQVNYGYTF. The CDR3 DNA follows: TGTGCCAGCAGCCAAGTTAACTATGGCTACACCTTC.

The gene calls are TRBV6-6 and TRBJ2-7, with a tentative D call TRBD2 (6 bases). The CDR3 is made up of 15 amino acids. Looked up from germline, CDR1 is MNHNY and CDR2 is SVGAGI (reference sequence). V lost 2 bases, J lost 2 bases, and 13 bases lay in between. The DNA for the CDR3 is TGTGCCAGCAGTTACCCGGGACTGGAAACCTACGAGCAGTACTTC. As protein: CASSYPGLETYEQYF.

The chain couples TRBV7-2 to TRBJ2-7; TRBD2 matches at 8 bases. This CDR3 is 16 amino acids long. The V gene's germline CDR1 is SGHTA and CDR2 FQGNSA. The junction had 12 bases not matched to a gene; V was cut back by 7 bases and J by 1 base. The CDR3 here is CASTIRTSPLSYEQYF. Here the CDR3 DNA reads TGTGCCAGCACTATACGGACTAGCCCTCTGTCCTACGAGCAGTACTTC.

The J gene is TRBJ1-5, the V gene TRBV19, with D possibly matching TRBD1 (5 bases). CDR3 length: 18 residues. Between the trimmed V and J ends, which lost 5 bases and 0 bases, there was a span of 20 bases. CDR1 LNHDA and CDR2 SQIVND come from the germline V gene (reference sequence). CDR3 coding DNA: TGTGCCAGTAGTCCGTTCACACGGGGCACCTATAGCAATCAGCCCCAGCATTTT. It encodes CASSPFTRGTYSNQPQHF.

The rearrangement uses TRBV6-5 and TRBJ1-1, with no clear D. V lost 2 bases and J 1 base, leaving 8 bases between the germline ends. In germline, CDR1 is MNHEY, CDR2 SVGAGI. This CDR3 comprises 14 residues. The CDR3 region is CASSYGKQNTEAFF. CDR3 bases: TGTGCCAGCAGTTACGGGAAGCAGAACACTGAAGCTTTCTTT.

The chain's CDR3 is CASNGQAYQPQHF. CDR3 DNA sequence: TGTGCCAGCAATGGACAGGCTTACCAGCCCCAGCATTTT. J is TRBJ1-5 and V is TRBV6-5; 7 bases line up with TRBD1. In germline, CDR1 is MNHEY, CDR2 SVGAGI. CDR3 length equals 13 residues. Trimming cost V 7 bases and J 7 bases; bases outside gene matches: 7.

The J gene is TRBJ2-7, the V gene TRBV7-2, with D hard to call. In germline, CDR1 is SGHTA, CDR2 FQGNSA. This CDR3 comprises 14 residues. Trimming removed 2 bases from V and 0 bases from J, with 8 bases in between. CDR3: CASSLNGGSYEQYF. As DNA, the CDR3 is TGTGCCAGCAGCTTAAATGGTGGCTCCTACGAGCAGTACTTC.

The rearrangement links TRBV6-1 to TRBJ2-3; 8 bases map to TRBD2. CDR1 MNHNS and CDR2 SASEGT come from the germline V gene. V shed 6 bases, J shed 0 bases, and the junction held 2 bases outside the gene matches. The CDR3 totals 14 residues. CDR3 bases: TGTGCCAGCAGCCCTAGCGGGAGCACAGATACGCAGTATTTT. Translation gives CASSPSGSTDTQYF.

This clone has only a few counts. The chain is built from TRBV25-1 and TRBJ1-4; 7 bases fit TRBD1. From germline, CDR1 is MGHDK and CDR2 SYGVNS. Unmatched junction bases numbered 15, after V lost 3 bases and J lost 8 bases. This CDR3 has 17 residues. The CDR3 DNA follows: TGTGCCAGCAGTGACCCCGACAGGGCGGGGGGGAGCGAAAAACTGTTTTTT. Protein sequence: CASSDPDRAGGSEKLFF.

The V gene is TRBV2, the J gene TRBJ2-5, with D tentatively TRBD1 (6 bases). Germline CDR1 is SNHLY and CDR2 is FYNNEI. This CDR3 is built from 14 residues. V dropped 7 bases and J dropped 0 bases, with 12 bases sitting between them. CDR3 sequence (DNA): TGTGCCAGCACCCCAAGGGGGTACCAAGAGACCCAGTACTTC. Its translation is CASTPRGYQETQYF.

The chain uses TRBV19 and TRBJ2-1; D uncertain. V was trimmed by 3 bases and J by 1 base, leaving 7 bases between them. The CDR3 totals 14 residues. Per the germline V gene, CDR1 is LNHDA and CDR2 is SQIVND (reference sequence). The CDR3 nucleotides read TGTGCCAGTAGTATGGGTCAGTCCTACAATGAGCAGTTCTTC. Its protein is CASSMGQSYNEQFF.

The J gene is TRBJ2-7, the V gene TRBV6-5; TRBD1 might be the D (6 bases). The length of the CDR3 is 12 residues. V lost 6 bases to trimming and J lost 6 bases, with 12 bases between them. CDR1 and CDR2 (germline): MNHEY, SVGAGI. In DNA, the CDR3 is TGTGCCAGCAGCAAACAGGGCGCCGAGCAGTACTTC. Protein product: CASSKQGAEQYF.

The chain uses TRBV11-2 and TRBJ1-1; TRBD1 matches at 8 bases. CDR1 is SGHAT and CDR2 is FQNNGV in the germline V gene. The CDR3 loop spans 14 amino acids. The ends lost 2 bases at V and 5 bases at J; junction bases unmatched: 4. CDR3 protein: CASSLRTGWTEAFF. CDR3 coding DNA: TGTGCCAGCAGCTTAAGGACAGGGTGGACTGAAGCTTTCTTT.

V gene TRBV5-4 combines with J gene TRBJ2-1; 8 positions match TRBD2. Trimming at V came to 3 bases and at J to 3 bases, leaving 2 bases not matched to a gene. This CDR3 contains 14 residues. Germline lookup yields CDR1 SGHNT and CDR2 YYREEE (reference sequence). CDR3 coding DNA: TGTGCCAGCAGCTCCCGGGAGGGCTACAATGAGCAGTTCTTC. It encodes CASSSREGYNEQFF. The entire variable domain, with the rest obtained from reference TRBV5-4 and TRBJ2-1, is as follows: ETGVTQSPTHLIKTRGQQVTLRCSSQSGHNTVSWYQQALGQGPQFIFQYYREEENGRGNFPPRFSGLQFPNYSSELNVNALELDDSALYLCASSSREGYNEQFFGPGTRLTVL.

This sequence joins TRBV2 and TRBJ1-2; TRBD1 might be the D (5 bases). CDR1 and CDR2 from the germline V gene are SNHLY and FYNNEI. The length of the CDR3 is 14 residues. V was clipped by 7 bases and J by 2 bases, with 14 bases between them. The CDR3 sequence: CASTLGTGNYGYTF. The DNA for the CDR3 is TGTGCCAGCACCCTCGGGACGGGGAACTATGGCTACACCTTC.

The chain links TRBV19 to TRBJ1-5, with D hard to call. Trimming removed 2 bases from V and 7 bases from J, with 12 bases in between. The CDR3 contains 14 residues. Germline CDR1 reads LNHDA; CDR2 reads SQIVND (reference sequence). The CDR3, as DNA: TGTGCCAGTAGTATAAGCCCTACTCAGCAGCCCCAGCATTTT. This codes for CASSISPTQQPQHF.

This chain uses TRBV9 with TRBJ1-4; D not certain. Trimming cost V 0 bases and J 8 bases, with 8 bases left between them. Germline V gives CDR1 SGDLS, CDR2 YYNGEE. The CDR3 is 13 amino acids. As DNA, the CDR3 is TGTGCCAGCAGCGTAGGTTGGCAAGAAAAACTGTTTTTT. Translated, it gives CASSVGWQEKLFF.

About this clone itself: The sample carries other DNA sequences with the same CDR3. The CDR3, as DNA: TGTGCCAGCAGCCAAGAGACTAGCGGCTCCTACGAGCAGTACTTC. This encodes CASSQETSGSYEQYF. This sequence joins TRBV4-2 and TRBJ2-7, with 9 bases that match TRBD2. Germline CDR1 reads LGHNA; CDR2 reads YNFKEQ. V trimming: 0 bases; J trimming: 0 bases; junction bases outside the gene matches: 0. The length of the CDR3 is 15 residues.

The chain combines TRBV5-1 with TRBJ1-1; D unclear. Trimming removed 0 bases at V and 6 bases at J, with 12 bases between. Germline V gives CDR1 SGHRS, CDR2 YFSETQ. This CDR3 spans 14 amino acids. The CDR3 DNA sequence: TGCGCCAGCAGCTTGGACACAAATCAGGCTGAAGCTTTCTTT. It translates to CASSLDTNQAEAFF. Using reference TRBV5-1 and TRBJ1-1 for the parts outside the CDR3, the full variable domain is KAGVTQTPRYLIKTRGQQVTLSCSPISGHRSVSWYQQTPGQGLQFLFEYFSETQRNKGNFPGRFSGRQFSNSRSEMNVSTLELGDSALYLCASSLDTNQAEAFFGQGTRLTVV.

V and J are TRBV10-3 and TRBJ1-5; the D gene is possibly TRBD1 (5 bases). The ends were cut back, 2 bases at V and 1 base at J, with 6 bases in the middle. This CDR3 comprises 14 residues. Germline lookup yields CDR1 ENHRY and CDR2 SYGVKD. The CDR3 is CAISERGSNQPQHF. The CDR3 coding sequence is TGTGCCATCAGTGAGCGGGGGAGCAATCAGCCCCAGCATTTT.